This T cell receptor beta chain was documented in a study of cytomegalovirus exposure and HLA in healthy donors. Primers: 60 Vbeta forward and 13 Jbeta reverse. Assay used: immunoSEQ multiplex PCR; TCRdb lists only in-frame clones, some missing. The table records about 60,000 clones, roughly 70% of them present only once. This clone was recorded only once. The germline V gene has CDR1 KGHSH and CDR2 LQKENI. V was pared by 2 bases and J by 9 bases, with 10 bases between. This CDR3 has 13 amino acids. V usage is TRBV18 and J usage is TRBJ2-2; D uncertain. Sample: PBMCs. This clonotype was obtained from a woman aged 55-70 years in good health and CMV-seropositive. The CDR3 spells CASSPNTVRELFF. CDR3 DNA: TGTGCCAGCTCACCAAACACAGTTCGGGAGCTGTTTTTT.